The clone carrying this TCR beta chain was seen more than once but under ten times. Its cognate antigen is unknown. This entry belongs to a study of identical twins. Germline V gene data show CDR1 as MNHNY and CDR2 as SVGAGI (reference sequence). V was pared by 0 bases and J by 2 bases, with 5 bases of the junction left unmatched. The CDR3 contains 16 residues. Findings of the study overall: With beta out-of-frame sequences, excess sharing by twins was weaker.

A universal primer binding site was introduced by template switching. The final cDNA contained unique molecular identifiers. MiXCR was run by TCRdb on the 5' RACE reads, yielding one entry per CDR3 protein. The table has 1.5 million or so distinct CDR3 sequences, less than 35% seen once. The J gene is TRBJ2-3, the V gene TRBV6-6, with 7 bases that match TRBD2. Sequencing was carried out using cord blood. This TCR came from a newborn girl in good health. CDR3 protein: CASSYSPAGHTDTQYF. CDR3 coding DNA: TGTGCCAGCAGTTACTCGCCAGCGGGGCACACAGATACGCAGTATTTT.